These T cell receptor beta chains were read from a single sample in a study of OX40 agonist ivuxolimab in advanced cancers. Only in-frame clones appear in the TCRdb table, and some are missing; sequencing was by immunoSEQ multiplex PCR. The sample shows over 80,000 clones, 70% to 85% of them seen only once. The sample in question was CD4+ or CD8+ T cells sorted from blood, obtained in a trial of the OX40 agonist ivuxolimab. The receptors shown here come from an adult with an advanced solid tumor such as melanoma, head and neck, liver or kidney cancer. Each CDR3 is given with its conserved first and last residue. The D gene is left open where the match is weak. Not all rows give a size; the values are once, few, many and, for expanded clones, a class.

d_call: TRBD2
clone_size: .
j_call: TRBJ2-7
v_call: TRBV19
cdr3_nt: TGTGCCAGTAGTCCTAGCGGGGTCGAGCAGTACTTC
cdr3_aa: CASSPSGVEQYF

d_call: TRBD2
clone_size: .
j_call: TRBJ2-2
v_call: TRBV5-6
cdr3_nt: TGTGCCAGCAGCTTCGGACTAGCGGTCCCTGGGGGAACCGGGGAGCTGTTTTTT
cdr3_aa: CASSFGLAVPGGTGELFF

d_call: TRBD2
clone_size: .
j_call: TRBJ2-3
v_call: TRBV2
cdr3_nt: TGTGCCAGCAATGGACTAGCGGGAGGCACAGATACGCAGTATTTT
cdr3_aa: CASNGLAGGTDTQYF

d_call: .
clone_size: .
j_call: TRBJ2-1
v_call: TRBV19
cdr3_nt: TGTGCCAGTAGTGCCGCCCGTCGAGGAGAGCAGTTCTTC
cdr3_aa: CASSAARRGEQFF

d_call: TRBD1
clone_size: .
j_call: TRBJ1-2
v_call: TRBV11-2
cdr3_nt: TGTGCCAGCAGCTTAGAAGGCAGGGGGAGGCAAGTGGACTATGGCTACACCTTC
cdr3_aa: CASSLEGRGRQVDYGYTF

d_call: .
clone_size: .
j_call: TRBJ2-5
v_call: TRBV4-3
cdr3_nt: TGCGCCAGCAGCCAAGGGCAGGGTCGAGAGACCCAGTACTTC
cdr3_aa: CASSQGQGRETQYF

d_call: .
clone_size: .
j_call: TRBJ2-7
v_call: TRBV9
cdr3_nt: TGTGCCAGCAGCGTAGTTGACTCTTCCGCCGAGCAGTACTTC
cdr3_aa: CASSVVDSSAEQYF

d_call: TRBD1
clone_size: .
j_call: TRBJ1-4
v_call: TRBV2
cdr3_nt: TGTGCCAGCCTAAGGACCGGGACAGGGGAGGAAAAACTGTTTTTT
cdr3_aa: CASLRTGTGEEKLFF

d_call: TRBD1
clone_size: .
j_call: TRBJ2-7
v_call: TRBV14
cdr3_nt: TGTGCCAGCAGCTTTTTGAAGGGGACAGGCTACGAGCAGTACTTC
cdr3_aa: CASSFLKGTGYEQYF

d_call: .
clone_size: .
j_call: TRBJ1-2
v_call: TRBV7-9
cdr3_nt: TGTGCCAGCAGCCACGGGCAGAACTATGGCTACACCTTC
cdr3_aa: CASSHGQNYGYTF

d_call: TRBD1
clone_size: .
j_call: TRBJ1-1
v_call: TRBV6-5
cdr3_nt: TGTGCCAGCAGTTACTCTGGGGACAGGAGGTACGCTTTCTTT
cdr3_aa: CASSYSGDRRYAFF

d_call: .
clone_size: .
j_call: TRBJ2-7
v_call: TRBV4-1
cdr3_nt: TGCGCCAGCAGCCAAGATCGTTCTGAGCGGGCCAGCTCCTACGAGCAGTACTTC
cdr3_aa: CASSQDRSERASSYEQYF

d_call: TRBD2
clone_size: .
j_call: TRBJ2-1
v_call: TRBV7-6
cdr3_nt: TGTGCCAGCAGCTTAGAACCGCGGGGGGCTTACAATGAGCAGTTCTTC
cdr3_aa: CASSLEPRGAYNEQFF

d_call: TRBD1
clone_size: .
j_call: TRBJ1-1
v_call: TRBV27
cdr3_nt: TGTGCCAGCAGTCAACGGACAGGGAAAAACACTGAAGCTTTCTTT
cdr3_aa: CASSQRTGKNTEAFF

d_call: TRBD2
clone_size: .
j_call: TRBJ2-1
v_call: TRBV7-2
cdr3_nt: TGTGCCAGCAGCTTTAGCGGGAGAGAATACAATGAGCAGTTCTTC
cdr3_aa: CASSFSGREYNEQFF

d_call: TRBD2
clone_size: .
j_call: TRBJ2-2
v_call: TRBV19
cdr3_nt: TGTGCCACCGCGAGCGGGGGCCTAACGCTGGTGAACACCGGGGAGCTGTTTTTT
cdr3_aa: CATASGGLTLVNTGELFF

d_call: TRBD2
clone_size: .
j_call: TRBJ2-5
v_call: TRBV7-7
cdr3_nt: TGTGCCAGCAGCTTGGGGGGGGTCGGAGAGACCCAGTACTTC
cdr3_aa: CASSLGGVGETQYF

d_call: .
clone_size: .
j_call: TRBJ1-1
v_call: TRBV7-9
cdr3_nt: TGTGCCAGCAGTTCAAACGGGAACACTGAAGCTTTCTTT
cdr3_aa: CASSSNGNTEAFF

d_call: TRBD1
clone_size: .
j_call: TRBJ1-2
v_call: TRBV5-4
cdr3_nt: TGTGCCAGCAGCAGAAGGACAGGGCTGGTTAACTATGGCTACACCTTC
cdr3_aa: CASSRRTGLVNYGYTF

d_call: .
clone_size: .
j_call: TRBJ2-3
v_call: TRBV19
cdr3_nt: TGTGCCAGCAATCTCGGGACTTCTAGCACAGATACGCAGTATTTT
cdr3_aa: CASNLGTSSTDTQYF

d_call: .
clone_size: .
j_call: TRBJ1-1
v_call: TRBV6-1
cdr3_nt: TGTGCCAGCAGTTCTTGGGTTTTCTTT
cdr3_aa: CASSSWVFF

d_call: .
clone_size: .
j_call: TRBJ2-1
v_call: TRBV15
cdr3_nt: TGTGCCACCAGCAAGCCCGGGGCCCACAATGAGCAGTTCTTC
cdr3_aa: CATSKPGAHNEQFF

d_call: .
clone_size: .
j_call: TRBJ1-6
v_call: TRBV7-9
cdr3_nt: TGTGCCAGCAGCTTAGGGGGCTCCTATAATTCACCCCTCCACTTT
cdr3_aa: CASSLGGSYNSPLHF

d_call: .
clone_size: few
j_call: TRBJ1-2
v_call: TRBV27
cdr3_nt: TGTGCCAGCAGTTCCAGGGGTTCGAGGCTCGGAGGCTACACCTTC
cdr3_aa: CASSSRGSRLGGYTF

d_call: .
clone_size: .
j_call: TRBJ1-6
v_call: TRBV6-5
cdr3_nt: TGTGCCAGCAGTTCAGACACCGTGCAACCCCTCCACTTT
cdr3_aa: CASSSDTVQPLHF

d_call: .
clone_size: .
j_call: TRBJ2-7
v_call: TRBV2
cdr3_nt: TGTGCCAGCAGTGAAGACAGCTCCTACGAGCAGTACTTC
cdr3_aa: CASSEDSSYEQYF

d_call: .
clone_size: few
j_call: TRBJ1-5
v_call: TRBV7-9
cdr3_nt: TGTGCCAGCAGCTTACCTAATCAGCCCCAGCATTTT
cdr3_aa: CASSLPNQPQHF

d_call: TRBD2
clone_size: .
j_call: TRBJ2-5
v_call: TRBV5-8
cdr3_nt: TGTGCCAGCAGCTTGAAGAGGACTAGCGGGACACGAAGGGTACAAGAGACCCAGTACTTC
cdr3_aa: CASSLKRTSGTRRVQETQYF

d_call: .
clone_size: .
j_call: TRBJ2-6
v_call: TRBV7-9
cdr3_nt: TGTGCCAGCAGCTCCACCGGGGGTTCTGGGGCCAACGTCCTGACTTTC
cdr3_aa: CASSSTGGSGANVLTF

d_call: .
clone_size: .
j_call: TRBJ2-1
v_call: TRBV7-6
cdr3_nt: TGTGCCAGCAGTGAGGAGCCCGGGGGCTACAATGAGCAGTTCTTC
cdr3_aa: CASSEEPGGYNEQFF

d_call: .
clone_size: .
j_call: TRBJ2-2
v_call: TRBV5-1
cdr3_nt: TGCGCCAGCAGCGTTCGGGAGTCTGGCACCGGGGAGCTGTTTTTT
cdr3_aa: CASSVRESGTGELFF